A selection of T cell receptor beta chains follows, all from one sample in a study of T cell repertoires in cytomegalovirus infection. MiXCR, run by TCRdb on the reads, gives a single entry per CDR3 protein. The sample holds roughly 500,000 distinct CDR3 sequences, 25% to 35% seen once. The antigens of these receptors remain unknown. The material was cultured PBMCs, obtained from culture after CMV antigen stimulation. All receptors derive from a human donor in good health (CMV status not recorded). Some clones in this sample may be carry-over from other donors' samples. Each CDR3 is given with its conserved first and last residue. D genes are given only for firm matches. Only part of the rows carry a size: once, few, many, or a class if the clone is expanded.

v_gene: TRBV6-2/TRBV6-3; len: 15; d_gene: NA; abundance: few; j_gene: TRBJ2-5; CDR3nt: TGTGCCAGCAGTTACACAGGGAGGTGGCAAGAGACCCAGTACTTC; CDR3aa: CASSYTGRWQETQYF
v_gene: TRBV29-1; len: 18; d_gene: NA; abundance: NA; j_gene: TRBJ2-1; CDR3nt: TGCAGCGTTGCGGCGGGGACCGATACTCTAAGCTCCTACAATGAGCAGTTCTTC; CDR3aa: CSVAAGTDTLSSYNEQFF
v_gene: TRBV7-2; len: 15; d_gene: TRBD2; abundance: many; j_gene: TRBJ2-3; CDR3nt: TGTGCCAGCAGCCTACTAGCCGGGAGGCTAGATACGCAGTATTTT; CDR3aa: CASSLLAGRLDTQYF
v_gene: TRBV6-4; len: 14; d_gene: TRBD1; abundance: few; j_gene: TRBJ1-2; CDR3nt: TGTGCCAGCAGTGACTCACAGGGGGGCGGCCGGTACACCTTC; CDR3aa: CASSDSQGGGRYTF
v_gene: TRBV6-1; len: 16; d_gene: NA; abundance: NA; j_gene: TRBJ2-1; CDR3nt: TGTGCCAGCAGTGAATTTTCGGGGACCTCAGAAAATGAGCAGTTCTTC; CDR3aa: CASSEFSGTSENEQFF
v_gene: TRBV20-1; len: 12; d_gene: TRBD2; abundance: NA; j_gene: TRBJ2-1; CDR3nt: TGCAGTGCTGCCCTAGCGGGAGCTGAGCAGTTCTTC; CDR3aa: CSAALAGAEQFF
v_gene: TRBV7-3; len: 15; d_gene: NA; abundance: few; j_gene: TRBJ2-6; CDR3nt: TGTGCCAGCAGCTCCCGTAGCTCTGGGGCCAACGTCCTGACTTTC; CDR3aa: CASSSRSSGANVLTF
v_gene: TRBV7-2; len: 14; d_gene: TRBD1; abundance: NA; j_gene: TRBJ1-2; CDR3nt: TGTGCCAGCACCCCTGGGACAGGGGCTGGCGGCTACACCTTC; CDR3aa: CASTPGTGAGGYTF
v_gene: TRBV18; len: 16; d_gene: NA; abundance: many; j_gene: TRBJ1-6; CDR3nt: TGTGCCAGCTCACCAGGTTTGGGCAGAGCTGGGTCACCCCTCCACTTT; CDR3aa: CASSPGLGRAGSPLHF
v_gene: TRBV11-2; len: 14; d_gene: NA; abundance: NA; j_gene: TRBJ2-7; CDR3nt: TGTGCCAGCAGCTTGACCAACGCCGATTACGAGCAGTACTTC; CDR3aa: CASSLTNADYEQYF
v_gene: TRBV9; len: 16; d_gene: TRBD2; abundance: NA; j_gene: TRBJ2-1; CDR3nt: TGTGCCAGCAGCCCCCGCGGGACTATTCTTAACAATGAGCAGTTCTTC; CDR3aa: CASSPRGTILNNEQFF
v_gene: TRBV7-3; len: 18; d_gene: TRBD2; abundance: NA; j_gene: TRBJ2-5; CDR3nt: TGTGCCAGCAGCTTATCGGGACTAGCGGGAAGCGGGGTGAAGACCCAGTACTTC; CDR3aa: CASSLSGLAGSGVKTQYF
v_gene: TRBV19; len: 16; d_gene: NA; abundance: few; j_gene: TRBJ1-3; CDR3nt: TGTGCCACCATCAACCCCGGGACTTTGGCTGGAAACACCATATATTTT; CDR3aa: CATINPGTLAGNTIYF
v_gene: TRBV11-2; len: 16; d_gene: TRBD2; abundance: NA; j_gene: TRBJ2-1; CDR3nt: TGTGCCAGCAGCGCGAGACTAGCCGGGGGTTACAATGAGCAGTTCTTC; CDR3aa: CASSARLAGGYNEQFF
v_gene: TRBV6-5; len: 15; d_gene: TRBD2; abundance: NA; j_gene: TRBJ2-1; CDR3nt: TGTGCCGCCGGGACTCTACTAGCGTCGGTTAGTGAGCAGTTCTTC; CDR3aa: CAAGTLLASVSEQFF
v_gene: TRBV4-3; len: 16; d_gene: NA; abundance: NA; j_gene: TRBJ2-2; CDR3nt: TGCGCCAGCAGCCTGGAAGAAGCCCCACTCACCGGGGAGCTGTTTTTT; CDR3aa: CASSLEEAPLTGELFF
v_gene: TRBV27; len: 14; d_gene: TRBD1; abundance: many; j_gene: TRBJ1-2; CDR3nt: TGTGCCAGCAGTATCCAGGGGGCTAACTATGGCTACACCTTC; CDR3aa: CASSIQGANYGYTF
v_gene: TRBV10-3; len: 15; d_gene: NA; abundance: NA; j_gene: TRBJ1-4; CDR3nt: TGTGCCATCAATCGGTCCGGGACACTTCCTGAAAAACTGTTTTTT; CDR3aa: CAINRSGTLPEKLFF
v_gene: TRBV4-3; len: 15; d_gene: NA; abundance: NA; j_gene: TRBJ2-2; CDR3nt: TGCGCCAGCAGCCAAGACAGGGTGAACACCGGGGAGCTGTTTTTT; CDR3aa: CASSQDRVNTGELFF
v_gene: TRBV7-9; len: 13; d_gene: NA; abundance: NA; j_gene: TRBJ2-1; CDR3nt: TGTGCCAGCAGTCCCCACGTCAAGGATGAGCAGTTCTTC; CDR3aa: CASSPHVKDEQFF
v_gene: TRBV10-3; len: 13; d_gene: NA; abundance: few; j_gene: TRBJ1-1; CDR3nt: TGTGCCGGCCAACAGGGAAGAGGCACTGAAGCTTTCTTT; CDR3aa: CAGQQGRGTEAFF
v_gene: TRBV20-1; len: 13; d_gene: NA; abundance: few; j_gene: TRBJ2-5; CDR3nt: TGCAGTGCTAGGGCACGGAGGCAAGAGACCCAGTACTTC; CDR3aa: CSARARRQETQYF
v_gene: TRBV20-1; len: 14; d_gene: TRBD1; abundance: NA; j_gene: TRBJ2-7; CDR3nt: TGCAGTGCTAGAGACGGGACAGGGAGCTACGAGCAGTACTTC; CDR3aa: CSARDGTGSYEQYF
v_gene: TRBV19; len: 16; d_gene: TRBD2; abundance: few; j_gene: TRBJ2-4; CDR3nt: TGTGCCAGTAGGTACAGGGGAGAAGCGGGGGGGGACATTCAGTACTTC; CDR3aa: CASRYRGEAGGDIQYF
v_gene: TRBV28; len: 13; d_gene: NA; abundance: few; j_gene: TRBJ2-2; CDR3nt: TGTGCCAGCACCCCGATCATCACCGGGGAGCTGTTTTTT; CDR3aa: CASTPIITGELFF
v_gene: TRBV7-9; len: 15; d_gene: TRBD1; abundance: NA; j_gene: TRBJ2-1; CDR3nt: TGTGCCAGCAGCTTACAACAGGGGGCGTACAATGAGCAGTTCTTC; CDR3aa: CASSLQQGAYNEQFF
v_gene: TRBV29-1; len: 15; d_gene: NA; abundance: NA; j_gene: TRBJ2-7; CDR3nt: TGCAGCGTCCAAGGGGGATTAGCGACCTCCTACGAGCAGTACTTC; CDR3aa: CSVQGGLATSYEQYF
v_gene: TRBV12-3/TRBV12-4; len: 15; d_gene: NA; abundance: few; j_gene: TRBJ2-5; CDR3nt: TGTGCCAGCAGTTTAAGGGGAACAGGTGAAGAGACCCAGTACTTC; CDR3aa: CASSLRGTGEETQYF
v_gene: TRBV28; len: 14; d_gene: TRBD1; abundance: NA; j_gene: TRBJ2-7; CDR3nt: TGTGCCAGCAGGAAAGGACAGGGAGCCTACGAGCAGTACTTC; CDR3aa: CASRKGQGAYEQYF
v_gene: TRBV6-1; len: 16; d_gene: TRBD2; abundance: NA; j_gene: TRBJ2-1; CDR3nt: TGTGCCAGCAGTGCACCCCGGACTAGCAGCTACAATGAGCAGTTCTTC; CDR3aa: CASSAPRTSSYNEQFF
v_gene: TRBV20-1; len: 19; d_gene: NA; abundance: few; j_gene: TRBJ2-3; CDR3nt: TGCAGTGCTAGTGGAAATTACGGGGGCGGGAGTAGGTTGAGGGATACGCAGTATTTT; CDR3aa: CSASGNYGGGSRLRDTQYF
v_gene: TRBV7-6; len: 14; d_gene: NA; abundance: NA; j_gene: TRBJ1-4; CDR3nt: TGTGCCAGCAGCTTTGAGGGTAACGGAGAAAAACTGTTTTTT; CDR3aa: CASSFEGNGEKLFF
v_gene: TRBV7-2; len: 16; d_gene: TRBD2; abundance: NA; j_gene: TRBJ2-5; CDR3nt: TGTGCCAGCAGCCTAATAGCGGGCCTGGGGCAAGAGACCCAGTACTTC; CDR3aa: CASSLIAGLGQETQYF
v_gene: TRBV7-8; len: 16; d_gene: NA; abundance: NA; j_gene: TRBJ2-1; CDR3nt: TGTGCCAGCAGGACCGGTCCGTTGGCGTTTGGGGATGAGCAGTTCTTC; CDR3aa: CASRTGPLAFGDEQFF
v_gene: TRBV27; len: 15; d_gene: NA; abundance: NA; j_gene: TRBJ1-1; CDR3nt: TGTGCCAGCAGTTTCCTGGGGGCTGGGAACACTGAAGCTTTCTTT; CDR3aa: CASSFLGAGNTEAFF
v_gene: TRBV11-2; len: 15; d_gene: NA; abundance: many; j_gene: TRBJ1-2; CDR3nt: TGTGCCAGCAGCTTAGATCCAGCTCCCGGGGGAGGCTACACCTTC; CDR3aa: CASSLDPAPGGGYTF
v_gene: TRBV28; len: 14; d_gene: NA; abundance: few; j_gene: TRBJ2-7; CDR3nt: TGTGCCACCTTACCCGGGACCCGCTCCTACGAGCAGTACTTC; CDR3aa: CATLPGTRSYEQYF
v_gene: TRBV7-6; len: 16; d_gene: NA; abundance: many; j_gene: TRBJ2-1; CDR3nt: TGTGCCAGCAGCTTAGCCGTCGCAGGGAGCTACAATGAGCAGTTCTTC; CDR3aa: CASSLAVAGSYNEQFF
v_gene: TRBV7-4; len: 17; d_gene: TRBD1; abundance: once; j_gene: TRBJ1-1; CDR3nt: TGTGCCAGCAGCTTCTCTCGGTCCGACAGGGGAGTCCCTGAAGCTTTCTTT; CDR3aa: CASSFSRSDRGVPEAFF
v_gene: TRBV10-3; len: 16; d_gene: TRBD2; abundance: once; j_gene: TRBJ2-1; CDR3nt: TGTGCCATCGCTAGCGGGAGGGCCGGGTCCTACAATGAGCAGTTCTTC; CDR3aa: CAIASGRAGSYNEQFF
v_gene: TRBV20-1; len: 13; d_gene: NA; abundance: NA; j_gene: TRBJ1-5; CDR3nt: TGCAGTGCTAGAGATCAGGGGAATCAGCCCCAGCATTTT; CDR3aa: CSARDQGNQPQHF
v_gene: TRBV6-8; len: 16; d_gene: NA; abundance: NA; j_gene: TRBJ1-6; CDR3nt: TGTGCCAGCAGTTACTCGAATGGGGTTGTAAATTCACCCCTCCACTTT; CDR3aa: CASSYSNGVVNSPLHF
v_gene: TRBV10-3; len: 13; d_gene: NA; abundance: NA; j_gene: TRBJ2-3; CDR3nt: TGTGCCACCCGTCCTTCGAGCACAGATACGCAGTATTTT; CDR3aa: CATRPSSTDTQYF
v_gene: TRBV6-6; len: 18; d_gene: TRBD1; abundance: NA; j_gene: TRBJ2-1; CDR3nt: TGTGCCAGCAGTTACTCTAGGGGACAGGGGAGCCCCTACAATGAGCAGTTCTTC; CDR3aa: CASSYSRGQGSPYNEQFF
v_gene: TRBV24-1; len: 13; d_gene: NA; abundance: few; j_gene: TRBJ1-2; CDR3nt: TGTGCCACCAGTGGCACCTACGAGGATGGCTACACCTTC; CDR3aa: CATSGTYEDGYTF
v_gene: TRBV7-8; len: 13; d_gene: NA; abundance: many; j_gene: TRBJ2-3; CDR3nt: TGTGCCAGCAGCTTAGTGCGCACAGATACGCAGTATTTT; CDR3aa: CASSLVRTDTQYF
v_gene: TRBV11-1; len: 14; d_gene: TRBD1; abundance: few; j_gene: TRBJ1-1; CDR3nt: TGTGCCAGCAGCTTTAACAGGGGGCAGACTGAAGCTTTCTTT; CDR3aa: CASSFNRGQTEAFF